This T cell receptor beta chain appears in the sequencing data of a study of shared clonotypes between healthy human individuals. The study's findings and limits: Few donors restricted represented genetic and exposure-history diversity.

Notes on this clone: Antigen: not known.

Selected positively for CCR7 and CD45RO-negative, naive CD8 cells excluded terminally differentiated effector memory CD45RA+ cells. Running of the assay took place at deep level. The assay was immunoSEQ multiplex PCR, and TCRdb's table has in-frame clones only and misses some. The table records hundreds of thousands of clones, 95% to 96% of them present only once. This CDR3 is 14 amino acids long. Germline CDR1 MDHEN, CDR2 SYDVKM. The V end was cut by 6 bases, the J end by 0 bases, with 9 bases between. Sequencing input: naive CD8+ T cells sorted from blood. The genes are TRBV28 and TRBJ1-3; D is uncertain. The sequence derives from a woman in her thirties in good health. For the CDR3, the DNA is TGTGCCAGCAGCCGCTGGGGCTCTGGAAACACCATATATTTT. It is translated as CASSRWGSGNTIYF.